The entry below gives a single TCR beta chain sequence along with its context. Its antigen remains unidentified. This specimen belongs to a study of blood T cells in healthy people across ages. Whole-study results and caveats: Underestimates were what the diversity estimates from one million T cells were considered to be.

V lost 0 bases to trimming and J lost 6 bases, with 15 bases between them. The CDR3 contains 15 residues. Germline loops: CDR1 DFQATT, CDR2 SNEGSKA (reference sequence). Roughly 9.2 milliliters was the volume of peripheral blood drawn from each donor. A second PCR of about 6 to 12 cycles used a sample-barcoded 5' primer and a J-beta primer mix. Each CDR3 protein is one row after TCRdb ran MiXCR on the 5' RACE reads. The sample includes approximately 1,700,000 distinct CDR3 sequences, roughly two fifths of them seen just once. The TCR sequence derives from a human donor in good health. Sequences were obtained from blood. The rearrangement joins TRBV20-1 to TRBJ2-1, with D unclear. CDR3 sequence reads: CSARDRHRGFNEQFF. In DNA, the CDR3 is TGCAGTGCTAGAGATAGACACAGAGGCTTCAATGAGCAGTTCTTC.